What follows are 10 T cell receptor beta chains derived from one specimen sequenced in a study of PD-1 blockade in classical Hodgkin lymphoma. After autologous stem cell transplantation all patients relapsed, and prior brentuximab vedotin exposure differed between cohorts. TCRdb's table, derived via immunoSEQ multiplex PCR, lists solely in-frame clones and lacks some. Counted here are roughly 40,000 clones, 87% occurring once; the ten biggest clones make up about 9%. Sequenced here: peripheral blood mononuclear cells (PBMCs), sampled at baseline. These receptors originate from a human donor with classical Hodgkin lymphoma.

V is TRBV19 and J is TRBJ1-6; TRBD1 might be the D (5 bases). The CDR3 has 14 residues. The V end lost 8 bases, the J end lost 5 bases, and 13 bases lay between the germline ends. Germline V CDR1 and CDR2: LNHDA, SQIVND (reference sequence). The DNA of the CDR3 is TGTGCCAGTCGGTCGGGGGGAAATAATTCACCCCTCCACTTT. This encodes CASRSGGNNSPLHF.

This chain uses TRBV10-3 with TRBJ2-7; D may match TRBD1 or TRBD2 (5 bases each). Germline V lookup: CDR1 ENHRY, CDR2 SYGVKD. V was clipped by 0 bases and J by 3 bases, with 6 bases between them. This CDR3 has 13 amino acids. CDR3 sequence (DNA): TGTGCCATCAGTGAGTCGAGGGGCTACGAGCAGTACTTC. Amino acid sequence: CAISESRGYEQYF.

The chain uses TRBV11-2 and TRBJ1-5, with TRBD1 identical over 9 bases. Trimming at V came to 1 base and at J to 1 base, leaving 5 bases not matched to a gene. CDR3 length equals 17 residues. Germline V gene sequence: CDR1 SGHAT, CDR2 FQNNGV. The DNA of the CDR3 is TGTGCCAGCAGCTTAGGGACAGGGGCAAGAAGCAATCAGCCCCAGCATTTT. Translating gives CASSLGTGARSNQPQHF.

The rearrangement links TRBV5-5 to TRBJ2-7; the match to TRBD2 covers 7 bases. Trimming took 4 bases from V and 2 from J; bases not matched to a gene: 12. CDR1 is SGHKS and CDR2 is YYEKEE in the germline V gene (reference sequence). CDR3 length: 16 residues. The CDR3 DNA follows: TGTGCCAGCAGCCCGTTGGGGGGGACTAAAGCCTACGAGCAGTACTTC. Translated: CASSPLGGTKAYEQYF.

The chain carries TRBV4-1 and TRBJ1-2, with D perhaps matching TRBD1 (5 bases). Germline loops: CDR1 MGHRA, CDR2 YSYEKL. Deletions cut 0 bases from V and 8 bases from J, with 22 bases between. The CDR3 has 17 amino acids. This CDR3 reads CASSQEVAQGLIRGYTF. Here the CDR3 DNA reads TGCGCCAGCAGCCAAGAAGTGGCGCAGGGTTTAATAAGAGGCTACACCTTC.

This chain connects TRBV10-3 to TRBJ2-1, with 11 bases matching TRBD1. The CDR3 loop spans 20 amino acids. Unmatched junction bases numbered 18, after V lost 8 bases and J lost 0 bases. Per the germline V gene, CDR1 is ENHRY and CDR2 is SYGVKD. This CDR3 is CAIEGQGGLGGKISYNEQFF. As DNA, the CDR3 is TGTGCCATCGAGGGACAGGGGGGACTTGGGGGAAAGATCTCCTACAATGAGCAGTTCTTC.

The chain employs TRBV27 and TRBJ2-5; TRBD1 might be the D (7 bases). Germline V gene data show CDR1 as MNHEY and CDR2 as SMNVEV (reference sequence). Trimming removed 6 bases at V and 5 bases at J, with 25 bases between. This CDR3 contains 17 residues. CDR3 sequence (DNA): TGTGCCAGCAGCCACGGGCCAAACAGGGGAGGATCGGAGACCCAGTACTTC. It yields the protein CASSHGPNRGGSETQYF.

The chain combines TRBV6-1 with TRBJ1-2; D remains ambiguous. Germline V CDR1 and CDR2: MNHNS, SASEGT. V was shortened by 4 bases and J by 5 bases, with 20 bases between the two germline ends. The CDR3 is 16 amino acids. The CDR3 reads CASSAETGLRTYGYTF. CDR3 bases: TGTGCCAGCAGTGCTGAGACTGGTCTTCGGACTTATGGCTACACCTTC.

This clone was seen a single time. This chain joins TRBV4-2 and TRBJ1-1, with D hard to call. V lost 0 bases, J lost 0 bases, and 2 bases lay in between. The germline V gene has CDR1 LGHNA and CDR2 YNFKEQ. This CDR3 is built from 13 residues. The CDR3 loop is CASSQDLNTEAFF. The CDR3 coding sequence is TGTGCCAGCAGCCAAGACTTGAACACTGAAGCTTTCTTT.

V is TRBV7-3 and J is TRBJ2-1; TRBD2 matches at 7 bases. Trimming at V came to 5 bases and at J to 4 bases, leaving 11 bases not matched to a gene. The CDR3 runs to 16 residues. Germline CDR1 is SGHTA and CDR2 is FQGTGA. The CDR3: CASSPLGLVKYNEQFF. CDR3 bases: TGTGCCAGCAGCCCGCTTGGACTAGTGAAATACAATGAGCAGTTCTTC.